This T cell receptor beta chain was documented in a study of T-cell reconstitution after alpha-beta-depleted transplantation in children. Overall study results and limits: Approximately two months post-transplant, alpha-beta T cells reportedly originated from several hundred expanded graft clones. One year after transplant, T-cell counts and diversity came mostly from newly produced T cells.

This CDR3 spans 13 amino acids. Germline V CDR1 and CDR2: MGHDK, SYGVNS. V was shortened by 6 bases and J by 4 bases, with 9 bases between the two germline ends. Comments on this clonotype: Its antigen is as yet unknown.

TCRbeta library preparation incorporated unique molecular identifiers. TCRdb reanalysed the PCR reads using MiXCR and keeps one entry per CDR3 protein. Here the sample spans 540,000 or so distinct CDR3 sequences, 23% being singletons. This material consisted of PBMCs, mostly from graft donor cells, taken 360 days after TCRalphabeta/CD19-depleted stem cell transplant. The TCR comes from a boy younger than two who had a stem cell transplant for acute myeloid leukemia, so the T cells may come from the graft donor. The chain uses TRBV25-1 and TRBJ1-4; D not resolved. The CDR3: CASRGGNNEKLFF. CDR3 sequence (DNA): TGTGCCAGCAGGGGAGGGAATAATGAAAAACTGTTTTTT.